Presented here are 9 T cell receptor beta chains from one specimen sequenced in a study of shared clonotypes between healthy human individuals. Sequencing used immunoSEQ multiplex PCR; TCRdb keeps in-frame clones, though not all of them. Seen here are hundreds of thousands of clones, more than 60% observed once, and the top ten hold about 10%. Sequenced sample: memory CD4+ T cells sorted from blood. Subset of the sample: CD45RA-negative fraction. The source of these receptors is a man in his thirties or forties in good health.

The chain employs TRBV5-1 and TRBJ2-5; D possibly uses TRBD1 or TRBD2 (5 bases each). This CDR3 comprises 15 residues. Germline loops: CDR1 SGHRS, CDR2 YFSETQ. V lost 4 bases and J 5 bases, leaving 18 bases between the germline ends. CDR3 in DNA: TGCGCCAGCAGCGCCACCGGGGCTTGGGGGGAGACCCAGTACTTC. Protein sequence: CASSATGAWGETQYF.

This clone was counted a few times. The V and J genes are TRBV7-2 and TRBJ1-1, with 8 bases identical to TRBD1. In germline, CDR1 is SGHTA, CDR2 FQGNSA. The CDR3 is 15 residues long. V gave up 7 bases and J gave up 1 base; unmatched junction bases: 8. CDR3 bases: TGTGCCAGCACTCCGGACAGGGTTCAGAACACTGAAGCTTTCTTT. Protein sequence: CASTPDRVQNTEAFF.

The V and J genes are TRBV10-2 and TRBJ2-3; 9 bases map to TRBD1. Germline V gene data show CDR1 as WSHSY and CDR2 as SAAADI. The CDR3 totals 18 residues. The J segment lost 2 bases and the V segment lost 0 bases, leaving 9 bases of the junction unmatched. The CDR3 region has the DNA TGCGCCAGCAGTGAGTCCTGGGTCGGGACAGGGTCCACAGATACGCAGTATTTT. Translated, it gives CASSESWVGTGSTDTQYF.

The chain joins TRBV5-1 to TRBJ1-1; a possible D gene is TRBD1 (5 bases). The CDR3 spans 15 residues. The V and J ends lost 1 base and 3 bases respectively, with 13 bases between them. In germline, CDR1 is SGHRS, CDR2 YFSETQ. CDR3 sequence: CASSLIQGRDTEAFF. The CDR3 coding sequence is TGCGCCAGCAGCTTGATCCAGGGTAGGGACACTGAAGCTTTCTTT.

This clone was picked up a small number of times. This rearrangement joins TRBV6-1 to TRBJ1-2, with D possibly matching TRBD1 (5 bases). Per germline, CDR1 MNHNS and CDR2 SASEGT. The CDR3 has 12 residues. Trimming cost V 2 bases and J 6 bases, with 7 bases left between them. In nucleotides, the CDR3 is TGTGCCAGCAGTGAACAGGGTGATGGCTACACCTTC. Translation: CASSEQGDGYTF.

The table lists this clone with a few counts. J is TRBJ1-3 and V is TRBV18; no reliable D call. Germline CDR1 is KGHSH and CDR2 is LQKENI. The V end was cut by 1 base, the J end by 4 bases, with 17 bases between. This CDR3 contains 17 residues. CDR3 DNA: TGTGCCAGCTCACCACTGGGAGTGAGTGTGTTCGGAAACACCATATATTTT. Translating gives CASSPLGVSVFGNTIYF.

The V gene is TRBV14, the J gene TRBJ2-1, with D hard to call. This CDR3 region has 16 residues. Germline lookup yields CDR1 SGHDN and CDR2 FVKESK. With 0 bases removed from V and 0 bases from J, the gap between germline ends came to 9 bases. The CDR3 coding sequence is TGTGCCAGCAGCCAAGAAGGGCTGAGCTCCTACAATGAGCAGTTCTTC. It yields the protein CASSQEGLSSYNEQFF. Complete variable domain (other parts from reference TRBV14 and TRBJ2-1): EAGVTQFPSHSVIEKGQTVTLRCDPISGHDNLYWYRRVMGKEIKFLLHFVKESKQDESGMPNNRFLAERTGGTYSTLKVQPAELEDSGVYFCASSQEGLSSYNEQFFGPGTRLTVL.

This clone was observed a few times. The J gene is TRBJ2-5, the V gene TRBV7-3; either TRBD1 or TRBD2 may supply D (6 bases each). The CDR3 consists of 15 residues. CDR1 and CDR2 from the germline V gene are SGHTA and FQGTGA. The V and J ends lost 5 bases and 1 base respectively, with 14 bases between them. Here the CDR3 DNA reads TGTGCCAGCAGCCCGAATGGGGGGCGCCAAGAGACCCAGTACTTC. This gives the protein CASSPNGGRQETQYF.

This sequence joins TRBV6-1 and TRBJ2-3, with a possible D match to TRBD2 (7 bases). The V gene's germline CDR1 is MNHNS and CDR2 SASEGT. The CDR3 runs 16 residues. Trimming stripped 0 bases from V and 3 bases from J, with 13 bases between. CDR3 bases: TGTGCCAGCAGTGAAGCAGGGGGTAGCGGGACAGATACGCAGTATTTT. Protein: CASSEAGGSGTDTQYF.